This TCR beta chain was observed in a study of T cell responses to AZD1222 COVID-19 vaccine. The CDR3 covers 16 residues. Germline loops: CDR1 MNHNS, CDR2 SASEGT. V was cut by 1 base and J by 4 bases, with 14 bases left in between. Repertoires were generated with immunoSEQ multiplex PCR, while TCRdb's copy carries only in-frame clones and drops some. The table includes about 100,000 clones, approximately 90% detected once. The sequence derives from an adult in good health. Sequencing was performed on peripheral blood, taken on day 0 of AZD1222 vaccination. The gene calls are TRBV6-1 and TRBJ1-5; weak D call: TRBD1 (5 bases). The CDR3 sequence: CASSEGAGLGNQPQHF. CDR3 bases: TGTGCCAGCAGTGAAGGGGCGGGGCTGGGGAATCAGCCCCAGCATTTT.